This T cell receptor (beta chain) was documented in a study of cytomegalovirus exposure and HLA in healthy donors (dated by TCRdb to about 2017). For the study in its entirety: In an earlier analysis of 450 to 750 of the donors, approximately 300 Gb of sequence data and 120 million or so unique TCR beta sequences from roughly 190 million T cells were reported. About 280 gigabases of sequencing data and 80 million or so unique TCR sequences were included in an early release covering 550 to 800 HLA-typed donors. Of the approximately 400 genotyped donors, roughly 80% fell in the genetic ancestry cluster associated with self-reported Caucasian donors. The study was designed to test whether signatures of past pathogen exposure could be identified by cataloging public T cell receptors. The study profiled the T cell repertoires of about 720 subjects by immunosequencing and related them to cytomegalovirus serostatus. A separate validation cohort of about 110 different subjects was used in addition to the approximately 640-subject first cohort. To predict cytomegalovirus infection status, the study combined high-throughput TCR immunosequencing, statistical association of individual TCRs with disease status, and machine learning. A later analysis re-analyzed previously published TCR beta repertoires from 666 donors and added high-resolution HLA genotyping to study TCR occurrence patterns. The later analysis used no new phenotypic data to find candidate immune exposures, relying instead on TCR beta sequences and their occurrence across donors. In an earlier analysis of about 590 of the donors, high-throughput TCR beta sequencing was used to judge whether each TCR beta V gene segment behaved as functional or pseudogenic. Donor age, sex, ethnicity and CMV serostatus were compiled alongside the repertoire data. Genome-wide SNP genotypes for about 65% of the 666 donors were used in a later genetic analysis, which treated that subset as a discovery cohort. Every discovery cohort repertoire had been produced on one sequencing platform. Both class I and class II loci were covered by HLA typing, at four-digit resolution. The number of typed donors differed by locus: about 629-630 for A, B, C, DRB1 and DQB1; some 500 for DQA1; approximately 610 for DPA1; and about 470 for DPB1. Roughly five DR-DQ haplotypes were treated as single units for association and clustering because of strong linkage in the cohort. Across approximately 400 genotyped donors of the cohort, an average of about 240,000 unique TCR beta nucleotide sequences per donor were sequenced, and about a sixth of those sequences were non-productive.

The germline V gene (reference sequence) yields GTSNPN for CDR1 and SVGIG for CDR2. V loses 7 bases at its end and J loses 4 bases; junction bases beyond the gene matches: 16. The CDR3, from cysteine to phenylalanine, totals 18 residues. Just CDR3 DNA is preserved here, 54 bases in frame from base 1. The cohort comprised some 730 healthy bone marrow donors. At the time of sampling, all cohort members were nominally healthy, though unrecorded immune exposures were likely present. The donor was CMV seropositive and was included in the group of about 290 seropositive cohort members. Each donor provided a peripheral blood sample, and peripheral blood mononuclear cells were used for TCR beta sequencing. Genomic DNA extraction from the blood cell samples was performed with the Qiagen DNeasy Blood Extraction Kit. Library preparation was by the immunoSEQ multiplex PCR assay. The multiplex PCR relied on a mix of 60 forward primers for TCR Vbeta segments and 13 reverse primers for TCR Jbeta segments. A multiplex PCR assay on genomic DNA amplified the CDR3 region of rearranged TCR beta genes. The amplified TCR beta libraries were sequenced on the Illumina HiSeq System as 87-base-pair reads. On the study's bioinformatics: A later analysis tallied 75 million to 85 million unique TCR beta chains across the 666 repertoires, and approximately 9.9 million of those chains were shared by two or more donors. A nearest-neighbor algorithm error-corrected the raw reads and collapsed the reads into unique sequences, merging closely related sequences to remove PCR and sequencing errors. V, D and J gene segments were assigned by aligning CDR3 sequences to IMGT reference sequences. For a sequence to be retained, at least a six-nucleotide match to both a V gene segment and a J gene segment was required. Rearrangements were called productive when the CDR3 lacked stop codons and stayed in frame with V and J; all others were non-productive. CDR3 was defined according to IMGT convention as the region running from the second conserved V-encoded cysteine to the conserved J-encoded phenylalanine. Sequences without an unambiguous match to a single V gene segment were excluded from the earlier analysis of several hundred of the donors. In an earlier analysis of some 590 of the donors, a V segment was called functional when productive rearrangements were above 56.7%, and segregating when the standard deviation between donors exceeded 5%. A statistical classification framework was built to diagnose cytomegalovirus status from the catalog of TCR beta chain sequences. In a later analysis, V and J genes were assigned by comparing TCR nucleotide sequences against IMGT/GENE-DB human TR gene sequences. Using the TCRdist pipeline, a later analysis assigned CDR3 sequences along with most-parsimonious VDJ recombination scenarios. A later analysis defined each TCR beta chain by its CDR3 amino acid sequence plus V-gene family, and excluded reads lacking a unique V-gene family. To address suspected cross-contamination and a sequencing artifact, a later analysis removed 592 highly shared, low-generation-probability nucleotide sequences. For each public chain, a later analysis derived a clonal expansion index from normalized ranks of inferred template counts within each repertoire. In a later analysis, generation probabilities were computed with a VDJ recombination model fitted to out-of-frame rearrangements, and the resulting probabilities were checked against IGoR. A later analysis scored TCR-TCR, TCR-HLA and TCR-CMV co-occurrence with hypergeometric tests, applying a repertoire-size bias correction to TCR pairs. False discovery rates were estimated in a later analysis by permuting HLA or CMV assignments 20 times. In a later analysis, co-occurring TCRs were grouped using DBSCAN, and TCRdist sequence similarity was added for clustering within HLA-allele-positive subsets. Co-occurrence clustering excluded repertoires with fewer than 30,000 or more than 120,000 public chains, plus five with anomalous nucleotide sharing. Here the immuneACCESS table is served through TCRdb, limited to in-frame sequences with V and J called. Missing clones are a known gap in these copies; in checked studies unresolved V genes cover under half, and the rest lacks a known reason. V and J calls and clone size are given by that table; D and trimming were obtained from the DNA. This sample has some 170,000 clones in its table, and about four fifths of those were observed once. Roughly 4.5% of the sample is taken by the ten largest.

What the authors observed across the whole study: When HLA alleles, especially DR and DQ, strongly co-occurred, attributing TCR associations to individual alleles was difficult. Linkage disequilibrium might explain the correlated functional status among segregating V segments, but an unknown experimental factor could not be excluded. In an earlier analysis of around 500 of the donors, most TCR beta V segments appeared in productive rearrangements about 87% or about 30% of the time, broadly matching IMGT annotations. In the study, some 160 TCR beta chains were listed as associated with cytomegalovirus. The classifier was reported to diagnose cytomegalovirus status with high specificity and sensitivity in both the original and validation cohorts. Specific HLA alleles were associated with 16,951 TCR beta sequences at a false discovery rate of 0.05 in a later analysis. Several of the top co-occurrence clusters appeared to be linked to parvovirus B19, influenza, CMV and Epstein-Barr virus, according to a later analysis. Because counts were too low, seventeen rarely observed V segments, including chromosome 9 orphons, were excluded from the earlier analysis of roughly 580 of the donors. Compared with equally common non-associated chains, HLA-associated TCR beta chains in a later analysis were more clonally expanded and had lower generation probabilities. In a later analysis, TCR association rates were found to vary across HLA loci, with the most associated TCRs seen for DRB1 alleles and the fewest for HLA-C alleles. The authors suggested that the approach could potentially be extended to other disease states and immunological phenotypes. A few of the identified cytomegalovirus-associated TCR beta chains were confirmed in vitro to be specific for cytomegalovirus antigens. Most CMV-associated TCR beta chains appeared to be HLA-restricted in a later analysis, and the HLA associations seemed to be driven largely by CMV exposure. Some IMGT-functional V segments, including TRBV6-2 and TRBV6-3, could not be told apart with the 87-base-pair reads, so those segments were excluded. The only immune exposure information available for the cohort was CMV serostatus. Presence/absence analyses assumed roughly uniform sequencing depth across donors, an assumption that may not hold. A further reported finding was that TCR beta sequences accurately predicted the HLA-A and HLA-B alleles for most subjects in the first cohort. Most TCR sequences were observed very rarely across donors, whereas some public TCRs were present in many individuals. According to a later genetic analysis, donors in an Asian-associated ancestry cluster had fewer N-insertions in productive TCRs than the approximately 650-donor mean. A cluster of highly shared sequence variants was judged likely to be a technical artifact of the sequencing pipeline. Because HLA typing was unavailable for some donors at each locus, only the typed subset was used in association tests. A later genetic analysis associated a missense DCLRE1C variant with V-gene and J-gene trimming of TCR beta chains, and an independent cohort replicated the association. In this cohort, only TCR beta chains were sequenced, and detectable features were limited by the absence of alpha or paired-chain data.

The sample holds one count of this clone. Its antigen remains unidentified. No much larger clonotype is one base removed from it; base qualities were not supplied. The V gene is TRBV30 and the J gene is TRBJ2-1; the central 13 bases match TRBD2. The sample taken for sequencing was PBMCs. The sequence was collected from a young woman in good health and CMV-seropositive. The CDR3 sequence is CASLGLAGARASYNEQFF. The nucleotide sequence reads as follows: TGTGCCTCCCTAGGACTAGCGGGGGCCCGGGCCTCGTACAATGAGCAGTTCTTC.